A single sample is the source of the 26 T cell receptor beta chains below, sequenced in a study of T cell changes during pregnancy in multiple sclerosis. Method: immunoSEQ multiplex PCR; TCRdb's copy keeps in-frame clones and lacks some. This sample has tens of thousands of clones; roughly 92% occur once, and the top ten carry roughly 1.9%. Sequenced material: peripheral blood, taken in the third trimester of pregnancy. These receptors were collected from a female donor in good health, enrolled as a control in a pregnancy study.

This sequence joins TRBV7-9 and TRBJ1-2; a possible D gene is TRBD1 (5 bases). The germline gives CDR1 SEHNR, CDR2 FQNEAQ (reference sequence). Trimming took off 11 bases at V and 8 bases at J, with 18 bases between the two ends. The CDR3 runs to 12 residues. The CDR3 coding sequence is TGTGCCGCAACTCCGGGGGGGGAAGGCTACACCTTC. Its protein product is CAATPGGEGYTF.

This chain uses TRBV20-1 with TRBJ1-5; the D gene is possibly TRBD1 (5 bases). This CDR3 is 11 amino acids long. With 5 bases removed from V and 11 bases from J, the gap between germline ends came to 13 bases. In germline, CDR1 is DFQATT, CDR2 SNEGSKA (reference sequence). The CDR3 region is CSAGMGGTQHF. The CDR3 nucleotides read TGCAGTGCTGGCATGGGGGGTACCCAGCATTTT.

The CDR3 sequence: CASSGSGIKYF. The CDR3 DNA follows: TGTGCCAGCAGTGGGTCCGGGATTAAGTACTTC. The chain joins TRBV28 to TRBJ2-7; D is possibly TRBD2 (5 bases). V was cut by 5 bases and J by 11 bases, with 13 bases left in between. In germline, CDR1 is MDHEN, CDR2 SYDVKM. CDR3 length equals 11 residues.

The chain is built from TRBV5-1 and TRBJ2-3, with 9 bases lining up with TRBD1. Germline CDR1 reads SGHRS; CDR2 reads YFSETQ. The CDR3 is 13 residues long. Trimming took 4 bases from V and 5 from J; bases not matched to a gene: 2. The CDR3 spells CASSRGQGDTQYF. In nucleotides, the CDR3 is TGCGCCAGCAGCAGGGGACAGGGAGATACGCAGTATTTT.

This chain links TRBV6-6 with TRBJ2-5; no clear D. The V gene lost 6 bases and the J gene lost 5 bases, with 16 bases spanning the gap. Looked up from germline, CDR1 is MNHNY and CDR2 is SVGAGI (reference sequence). This CDR3 contains 14 residues. In DNA, the CDR3 is TGTGCCAGCAGCCGACCGGTGGGCCAGGAGACCCAGTACTTC. As protein: CASSRPVGQETQYF.

The chain uses TRBV27 and TRBJ2-1; D remains unclear. The V and J ends lost 5 bases and 7 bases respectively, with 9 bases between them. Germline CDR1 is MNHEY and CDR2 is SMNVEV (reference sequence). This CDR3 is 12 amino acids long. Here the CDR3 reads CASSQTRNEQFF. In nucleotides, the CDR3 is TGTGCCAGCAGTCAAACCAGGAATGAGCAGTTCTTC.

The chain has TRBV10-3 and TRBJ2-7; 7 positions agree with TRBD2. The CDR3 contains 15 residues. V trimming: 9 bases; J trimming: 1 base; junction bases outside the gene matches: 12. Germline CDR1 is ENHRY and CDR2 is SYGVKD. CDR3 amino acids: CAINARGGESYEQYF. Here the CDR3 DNA reads TGTGCCATAAATGCTCGGGGAGGGGAATCCTACGAGCAGTACTTC.

The rearrangement uses TRBV28 and TRBJ2-7; 9 bases fit TRBD1. Unmatched junction bases numbered 9, after V lost 8 bases and J lost 1 base. This CDR3 is built from 15 residues. Germline loops: CDR1 MDHEN, CDR2 SYDVKM. The DNA of the CDR3 is TGTGCCAGCCGGCTTCTCGGGACAGGGTCCTACGAGCAGTACTTC. Encoded protein: CASRLLGTGSYEQYF.

The gene calls are TRBV9 and TRBJ2-1, with 7 bases fitting TRBD2. The CDR3 is 17 amino acids. V gave up 3 bases and J gave up 5 bases; unmatched junction bases: 14. CDR1 SGDLS and CDR2 YYNGEE come from the germline V gene. The CDR3: CASSGPEWGGPDNEQFF. The CDR3 DNA reads as TGTGCCAGCAGCGGTCCTGAGTGGGGAGGGCCCGACAATGAGCAGTTCTTC.

The rearrangement links TRBV7-3 to TRBJ2-1; 11 bases match TRBD2. The V and J ends lost 4 bases and 3 bases, in that order; junction bases with no gene match: 14. In germline, CDR1 is SGHTA, CDR2 FQGTGA. The CDR3 totals 19 residues. CDR3 nucleotides: TGTGCCAGCAGCTCCCAACCGATCGCGGGACTAGCGGACTACAATGAGCAGTTCTTC. Its translation: CASSSQPIAGLADYNEQFF.

The rearrangement joins TRBV14 to TRBJ2-2; 7 bases match TRBD1. CDR3 length equals 15 residues. Germline CDR1 SGHDN, CDR2 FVKESK. The junction had 6 bases not matched to a gene; V was cut back by 3 bases and J by 5 bases. CDR3: CASSQTGTETGELFF. The CDR3 DNA reads as TGTGCCAGCAGCCAGACCGGGACAGAAACCGGGGAGCTGTTTTTT.

The V gene is TRBV11-2, the J gene TRBJ2-1, with 12 bases lining up with TRBD2. Trimming took 4 bases from V and 8 from J; bases not matched to a gene: 15. Looked up from germline, CDR1 is SGHAT and CDR2 is FQNNGV. The CDR3 spans 18 residues. Here the CDR3 reads CASSSRPPSGRESHEQFF. The CDR3 DNA sequence: TGTGCCAGCAGCTCAAGACCCCCTAGCGGGAGGGAGTCCCATGAGCAGTTCTTC.

This chain joins TRBV15 and TRBJ2-3, with TRBD2 matching 15 bases. The length of the CDR3 is 20 residues. From germline, CDR1 is LNHNV and CDR2 YYDKDF (reference sequence). Trimming removed 4 bases from V and 6 bases from J; junction bases left unmatched: 17. CDR3 sequence reads: CATSKEKTGTSGRRRDTQYF. The CDR3 bases are TGTGCCACCAGCAAAGAAAAAACCGGGACTAGCGGGAGGCGGAGGGATACGCAGTATTTT.

This chain joins TRBV6-4 and TRBJ2-1; a possible D gene is TRBD2 (5 bases). Trimming removed 5 bases from V and 0 bases from J, with 23 bases in between. This CDR3 region has 19 residues. Per the germline V gene, CDR1 is MRHNA and CDR2 is SNTAGT. Here the CDR3 DNA reads TGTGCCAGCAGTCAACGACCTCTGGACTCCCATAGCTCCTACAATGAGCAGTTCTTC. The encoded protein is CASSQRPLDSHSSYNEQFF.

This clone has just a few counts. This chain uses TRBV28 with TRBJ2-6; D gene ambiguous. The CDR3 contains 15 residues. Germline CDR1 reads MDHEN; CDR2 reads SYDVKM. With 2 bases removed from V and 0 bases from J, the gap between germline ends came to 5 bases. CDR3 in DNA: TGTGCCAGCAGTTTAGCGGCCTCTGGGGCCAACGTCCTGACTTTC. Its protein is CASSLAASGANVLTF.

The chain uses TRBV6-5 and TRBJ2-3, with 12 bases identical to TRBD2. From germline, CDR1 is MNHEY and CDR2 SVGAGI. This CDR3 is built from 15 residues. Unmatched junction bases numbered 6, after V lost 6 bases and J lost 5 bases. CDR3 region: CASRPLAGGRDTQYF. CDR3 DNA sequence: TGTGCCAGCAGACCCCTAGCGGGGGGGCGAGATACGCAGTATTTT.

CDR3 coding DNA: TGTGCCTGGAAGAGGGGGGACAGGTGGAGCCGAAAACTGTTTTTT. Translation: CAWKRGDRWSRKLFF. V gene TRBV30 combines with J gene TRBJ1-4; 8 nucleotides line up with TRBD1. CDR3 length: 15 amino acids. The ends lost 4 bases at V and 10 bases at J; junction bases unmatched: 14. Germline CDR1 GTSNPN, CDR2 SVGIG (reference sequence).

V usage is TRBV11-1 and J usage is TRBJ2-3, with 12 bases lining up with TRBD2. V was pared by 8 bases and J by 6 bases, with 9 bases of the junction left unmatched. Germline-derived CDR1 and CDR2 are SGHAT and FQDESV (reference sequence). CDR3 length: 15 residues. CDR3: CASVLAGGPADTQYF. The CDR3, as DNA: TGTGCCAGCGTCCTAGCGGGGGGGCCGGCGGATACGCAGTATTTT.

The chain's CDR3 is CASRETGAGNTIYF. The CDR3 coding sequence is TGTGCCAGCAGGGAGACAGGGGCTGGAAACACCATATATTTT. The chain joins TRBV2 to TRBJ1-3, with 8 bases matching TRBD1. CDR3 length: 14 amino acids. V shed 6 bases, J shed 2 bases, and the junction held 3 bases outside the gene matches. Germline-derived CDR1 and CDR2 are SNHLY and FYNNEI.

This chain connects TRBV11-2 to TRBJ2-5, with TRBD2 identical over 10 bases. The length of the CDR3 is 16 residues. V lost 2 bases, J lost 7 bases, and 10 bases stayed unmatched. Germline V gene sequence: CDR1 SGHAT, CDR2 FQNNGV. Here the CDR3 DNA reads TGTGCCAGCAGCTTACATCCAGCGGGGGGGGTGGTGACCCAGTACTTC. It is translated as CASSLHPAGGVVTQYF.

J is TRBJ2-2 and V is TRBV29-1; D uncertain. Trimming pared 5 bases from V and 3 bases from J, leaving 4 bases between. The CDR3 sequence is 11 residues long. Germline CDR1 is SQVTM and CDR2 is ANQGSEA. The CDR3 reads CSVQYTGELFF. CDR3 nucleotide sequence: TGCAGCGTTCAGTACACCGGGGAGCTGTTTTTT.

This clone was seen just once. This sequence joins TRBV7-6 and TRBJ2-5, with a possible D match to TRBD2 (6 bases). V was cut by 2 bases and J by 4 bases, with 17 bases left in between. This CDR3 region has 16 residues. CDR1 SGHVS and CDR2 FNYEAQ come from the germline V gene. Written as DNA, the CDR3 is TGTGCCAGCAGCTTAAACCCCGGGGGTGATGGAGAGACCCAGTACTTC. Translated, it gives CASSLNPGGDGETQYF.

This clone was seen a single time. The chain recombines TRBV6-4 with TRBJ2-2; 8 nucleotides line up with TRBD1. Germline V gene data show CDR1 as MRHNA and CDR2 as SNTAGT. V was clipped by 5 bases and J by 3 bases; unmatched bases: 2. This CDR3 spans 14 amino acids. CDR3 sequence reads: CASSPGQDTGELFF. In nucleotides, the CDR3 is TGTGCCAGCAGTCCGGGACAGGACACCGGGGAGCTGTTTTTT.

The chain is built from TRBV5-4 and TRBJ1-3, with TRBD1 as a possible D gene (6 bases). The CDR3 sequence is 16 residues long. The germline V and J ends were trimmed by 4 bases and 0 bases, with 14 bases remaining between them. Germline CDR1 SGHNT, CDR2 YYREEE (reference sequence). In DNA form, the CDR3 reads TGTGCCAGCAGCCCAGACAGGAGAAGCTCTGGAAACACCATATATTTT. This codes for CASSPDRRSSGNTIYF.

The chain links TRBV6-4 to TRBJ2-1; the D gene is possibly TRBD2 (5 bases). CDR3 length equals 15 residues. Trimming stripped 4 bases from V and 8 bases from J, with 18 bases between. Germline CDR1 and CDR2: MRHNA and SNTAGT. This CDR3 is CASSVTPEGPHEQFF. The DNA for the CDR3 is TGTGCCAGCAGTGTCACCCCTGAGGGCCCCCATGAGCAGTTCTTC.

The chain joins TRBV28 to TRBJ1-5; 12 bases fit TRBD1. J lost 1 base, V lost 6 bases, and 7 bases had no gene match. The CDR3 is 17 residues long. Per the germline V gene, CDR1 is MDHEN and CDR2 is SYDVKM. The CDR3 reads CASRGTGGALSNQPQHF. The DNA for the CDR3 is TGTGCCAGCAGGGGGACAGGGGGCGCTTTGAGCAATCAGCCCCAGCATTTT. Full variable domain (remainder filled in from reference TRBV28 and TRBJ1-5): DVKVTQSSRYLVKRTGEKVFLECVQDMDHENMFWYRQDPGLGLRLIYFSYDVKMKEKGDIPEGYSVSREKKERFSLILESASTNQTSMYLCASRGTGGALSNQPQHFGDGTRLSIL.